This TCR beta chain emerged from a study of blood T cell repertoires in COVID-19. Recruits, aged about 18 to 100 years, lived in around 24 US areas. Sequenced by immunoSEQ multiplex PCR; TCRdb stores in-frame clones only, minus some. This table has 200,000 or so clones, over 80% appearing once. V trimming: 4 bases; J trimming: 3 bases; junction bases outside the gene matches: 1. This CDR3 is built from 13 residues. Germline CDR1 is SGHNT and CDR2 is YYREEE (reference sequence). The rearrangement joins TRBV5-4 to TRBJ2-3, with 8 bases matching TRBD2. This clonotype was sampled from a woman aged 25 to 39 who had been exposed to COVID-19. The sample taken for sequencing was PBMCs or T cells enriched from blood (not recorded which). As DNA, the CDR3 is TGTGCCAGCAGCGCTAGCGGGACAGATACGCAGTATTTT. Protein: CASSASGTDTQYF.